These 29 T cell receptor beta chains were all obtained from the same sample, sequenced in a study of cytotoxic CD8 clonotypes in ibrutinib-treated CLL. The assay was immunoSEQ multiplex PCR, and TCRdb's table has in-frame clones only and misses some. The repertoire has more than 200,000 clones, roughly 74% of them found once; the top ten carry just over 15%. The sample in question was PBMCs, obtained after 24 months of ibrutinib treatment. All receptors derive from a human donor with chronic lymphocytic leukemia.

The chain combines TRBV28 with TRBJ2-7; D unresolved. There are 14 residues in the CDR3. Trimming removed 2 bases from V and 0 bases from J, with 8 bases in between. In germline, CDR1 is MDHEN, CDR2 SYDVKM. The CDR3 here is CASSLQISSYEQYF. DNA for the CDR3: TGTGCCAGCAGTTTACAGATATCCTCCTACGAGCAGTACTTC.

The chain recombines TRBV27 with TRBJ2-2; D is possibly TRBD1 or TRBD2 (5 bases each). CDR1 is MNHEY and CDR2 is SMNVEV in the germline V gene (reference sequence). This CDR3 spans 14 amino acids. V dropped 0 bases and J dropped 5 bases, with 7 bases sitting between them. Written as DNA, the CDR3 is TGTGCCAGCAGTTTATCGTGGGGGACCGGGGAGCTGTTTTTT. It specifies CASSLSWGTGELFF.

The chain joins TRBV5-1 to TRBJ2-3; 9 bases fit TRBD1. CDR3 length equals 16 residues. CDR1 SGHRS and CDR2 YFSETQ come from the germline V gene. Trimming removed 4 bases from V and 2 bases from J; junction bases left unmatched: 8. The CDR3 loop reads CASSTHRDRVTDTQYF. CDR3 DNA sequence: TGCGCCAGCAGCACACACCGGGACAGGGTCACAGATACGCAGTATTTT.

This chain connects TRBV6-1 to TRBJ2-7, with D tentatively TRBD1 or TRBD2 (5 bases each). Germline V gives CDR1 MNHNS, CDR2 SASEGT. The ends were cut back, 7 bases at V and 5 bases at J, with 18 bases in the middle. The CDR3 consists of 14 residues. CDR3 bases: TGTGCCAGCATTGAGACCCGTGGGGGAGACGAGCAGTACTTC. Translation gives CASIETRGGDEQYF.

The rearrangement joins TRBV4-2 to TRBJ2-4; 7 bases are a match to TRBD2. Trimming at V came to 2 bases and at J to 3 bases, leaving 10 bases not matched to a gene. CDR1 is LGHNA and CDR2 is YNFKEQ in the germline V gene. The CDR3 runs 17 residues. The CDR3 here is CASSQSGGSVGKNIQYF. For the CDR3, the DNA is TGTGCCAGCAGCCAATCCGGGGGGTCGGTCGGCAAAAACATTCAGTACTTC.

The CDR3 bases are TGTGCCAGCACCCCCTTGGGGGAGACGGAGACCCAGTACTTC. This gives the protein CASTPLGETETQYF. The V call is TRBV6-6, the J call TRBJ2-5; D may match TRBD1 or TRBD2 (5 bases each). Trimming took 7 bases from V and 5 from J, leaving 17 bases between them. The CDR3 sequence is 14 residues long. The V gene's germline CDR1 is MNHNY and CDR2 SVGAGI (reference sequence).

This chain links TRBV6-4 with TRBJ1-2; maybe TRBD1 (6 bases). This CDR3 spans 12 amino acids. The germline V gene encodes CDR1 MRHNA and CDR2 SNTAGT. Trimming left V 3 bases short and J 5 bases short, with 7 bases between. The CDR3 DNA follows: TGTGCCAGCAGTGATAGGGGGTATGGCTACACCTTC. Encoded protein: CASSDRGYGYTF.

The chain is built from TRBV7-8 and TRBJ2-3; a possible D gene is TRBD2 (6 bases). The germline V gene encodes CDR1 SGHVS and CDR2 FQNEAQ. Trimming removed 2 bases from V and 5 bases from J, with 14 bases in between. There are 15 residues in the CDR3. In DNA, the CDR3 is TGTGCCAGCAGCTTACAGGGCAGGGAGGTAGATACGCAGTATTTT. This translates into CASSLQGREVDTQYF.

This chain uses TRBV7-3 with TRBJ2-1, with 9 nucleotides matching TRBD1. V gave up 5 bases and J gave up 4 bases; unmatched junction bases: 9. CDR3 length equals 16 residues. CDR1 and CDR2 from the germline V gene are SGHTA and FQGTGA. CDR3 coding DNA: TGTGCCAGCAGCCCTCAAGGGACAGGGACGTACAATGAGCAGTTCTTC. Its translation is CASSPQGTGTYNEQFF.

The chain recombines TRBV27 with TRBJ1-2; TRBD1 aligns across 7 bases. Losses at the gene ends were 5 bases for V and 3 bases for J; bases not matched to a gene: 12. In germline, CDR1 is MNHEY, CDR2 SMNVEV (reference sequence). The length of the CDR3 is 16 residues. CDR3 residues: CASSRGWDRGDYGYTF. Here the CDR3 DNA reads TGTGCCAGCAGTCGGGGGTGGGACAGAGGGGACTATGGCTACACCTTC.

The V gene is TRBV7-3, the J gene TRBJ2-1, with TRBD2 matching over 13 bases. CDR1 SGHTA and CDR2 FQGTGA come from the germline V gene. This CDR3 region has 18 residues. V lost 5 bases and J lost 3; bases outside the gene matches: 10. CDR3 nucleotide sequence: TGTGCCAGCAGCCCGGAAACTAGCGGGAGGGCCCTCTACAATGAGCAGTTCTTC. It encodes CASSPETSGRALYNEQFF.

V is TRBV2 and J is TRBJ1-1; unclear D gene. CDR3 length: 13 residues. From germline, CDR1 is SNHLY and CDR2 FYNNEI. Trimming removed 4 bases from V and 3 bases from J, with 9 bases in between. CDR3: CASSGVGYTEAFF. The CDR3 DNA follows: TGTGCCAGCAGTGGAGTAGGATACACTGAAGCTTTCTTT.

This chain joins TRBV12-5 and TRBJ2-3, with TRBD2 matching 12 bases. The CDR3 is made up of 15 amino acids. J lost 2 bases, V lost 6 bases, and 3 bases had no gene match. Germline CDR1 is LGHNT and CDR2 is FRNRAP. CDR3: CASGLAGGITDTQYF. CDR3 bases: TGTGCTAGTGGGCTAGCGGGAGGGATCACAGATACGCAGTATTTT.

V is TRBV28 and J is TRBJ1-1, with TRBD1 matching over 9 bases. The CDR3 sequence is 14 residues long. V dropped 2 bases and J dropped 7; count of bases not matched to a gene: 5. The germline V gene encodes CDR1 MDHEN and CDR2 SYDVKM. The CDR3 DNA is TGTGCCAGCAGTTTAACACAGGGGGCGAATGAAGCTTTCTTT. Translated: CASSLTQGANEAFF.

The J gene is TRBJ2-1, the V gene TRBV5-1, with 7 bases fitting TRBD1. The CDR3 has 12 residues. Germline CDR1 reads SGHRS; CDR2 reads YFSETQ. The trim removed 4 bases at V and 10 bases at J, leaving 5 bases unmatched. CDR3 amino acids: CASSTDRAEQFF. Written as DNA, the CDR3 is TGCGCCAGCAGCACCGACAGGGCCGAGCAGTTCTTC.

The V and J genes are TRBV2 and TRBJ2-6; D gene uncertain. The germline CDR1 and CDR2 sequences are SNHLY and FYNNEI. The ends were cut back, 4 bases at V and 4 bases at J, with 14 bases in the middle. This CDR3 has 16 amino acids. Written as DNA, the CDR3 is TGTGCCAGCAGTGTACTCAGCCCCGCAGGGGCCAACGTCCTGACTTTC. Its protein product is CASSVLSPAGANVLTF.

The chain carries TRBV30 and TRBJ2-2; TRBD2 matches at 9 bases. V lost 2 bases and J lost 5; bases outside the gene matches: 6. Germline V gives CDR1 GTSNPN, CDR2 SVGIG (reference sequence). The length of the CDR3 is 15 residues. CDR3 protein: CAWSNSGSWTGELFF. The CDR3 nucleotides read TGTGCCTGGAGTAATAGCGGGAGTTGGACCGGGGAGCTGTTTTTT. The whole variable domain, filled in from reference TRBV30 and TRBJ2-2, reads SQTIHQWPATLVQPVGSPLSLECTVEGTSNPNLYWYRQAAGRGLQLLFYSVGIGQISSEVPQNLSASRPQDRQFILSSKKLLLSDSGFYLCAWSNSGSWTGELFFGEGSRLTVL.

V gene TRBV7-2 combines with J gene TRBJ1-4; the D gene is possibly TRBD1 (6 bases). Germline CDR1 is SGHTA and CDR2 is FQGNSA. The V gene lost 3 bases and the J gene lost 5 bases, with 16 bases spanning the gap. This CDR3 contains 16 residues. In DNA form, the CDR3 reads TGTGCCAGCAGCTTGCACATTAAGCAGGGGAATGAAAAACTGTTTTTT. Translated: CASSLHIKQGNEKLFF.

J is TRBJ1-3 and V is TRBV6-6; no definite D call. The CDR3 is 14 amino acids. CDR1 is MNHNY, CDR2 SVGAGI, per germline (reference sequence). The V gene lost 6 bases and the J gene lost 0 bases, with 9 bases spanning the gap. Here the CDR3 DNA reads TGTGCCAGCAGCTCCCTTTACTCTGGAAACACCATATATTTT. Its translation is CASSSLYSGNTIYF.

The chain uses TRBV19 and TRBJ2-7, with TRBD2 matching over 10 bases. The CDR3 is made up of 16 amino acids. Trimming removed 5 bases from V and 0 bases from J; junction bases left unmatched: 7. Germline assignment: CDR1 LNHDA and CDR2 SQIVND (reference sequence). In DNA, the CDR3 is TGTGCCAGTAGTCCCCTGACTAGCGGGTACTCCTACGAGCAGTACTTC. It translates to CASSPLTSGYSYEQYF.

This chain uses TRBV18 with TRBJ2-2, with TRBD2 matching 9 bases. J lost 0 bases, V lost 3 bases, and 2 bases had no gene match. This CDR3 is built from 16 residues. Per germline, CDR1 KGHSH and CDR2 LQKENI. The CDR3 reads CASSPTSGSNTGELFF. For the CDR3, the DNA is TGTGCCAGCTCACCTACTAGCGGGTCGAACACCGGGGAGCTGTTTTTT.

The chain combines TRBV7-2 with TRBJ2-7; TRBD1 might be the D (6 bases). The CDR3 extends over 14 amino acids. Trimming pared 1 base from V and 2 bases from J, leaving 9 bases between. From germline, CDR1 is SGHTA and CDR2 FQGNSA. The CDR3 loop reads CASSLVGTTYEQYF. The CDR3 DNA is TGTGCCAGCAGCTTAGTGGGGACAACCTACGAGCAGTACTTC.

V and J are TRBV18 and TRBJ2-1; weak D call: TRBD1 (6 bases). Germline assignment: CDR1 KGHSH and CDR2 LQKENI. This CDR3 contains 17 residues. Trimming cost V 0 bases and J 0 bases, with 12 bases left between them. CDR3 nucleotides: TGTGCCAGCTCACCACCCGTTGGGACAAGCTCCTACAATGAGCAGTTCTTC. This encodes CASSPPVGTSSYNEQFF.

This clone has more than one count but fewer than ten. This chain uses TRBV28 with TRBJ1-2; D remains unclear. Germline V gene sequence: CDR1 MDHEN, CDR2 SYDVKM. The V and J ends lost 7 bases and 3 bases respectively, with 15 bases between them. This CDR3 region has 14 residues. The DNA of the CDR3 is TGTGCCAGCACCGTTGAGGACGCGTACTATGGCTACACCTTC. Translating gives CASTVEDAYYGYTF.

This chain connects TRBV19 to TRBJ1-1; D is undetermined. Germline-derived CDR1 and CDR2 are LNHDA and SQIVND (reference sequence). This CDR3 has 13 amino acids. The V gene lost 5 bases and the J gene lost 4 bases, with 11 bases spanning the gap. The CDR3 reads CASSLGPGTEAFF. CDR3 sequence (DNA): TGTGCCAGTAGTCTAGGCCCGGGCACTGAAGCTTTCTTT. Combining the CDR3 with reference TRBV19 and TRBJ1-1 gives the whole variable domain DGGITQSPKYLFRKEGQNVTLSCEQNLNHDAMYWYRQDPGQGLRLIYYSQIVNDFQKGDIAEGYSVSREKKESFPLTVTSAQKNPTAFYLCASSLGPGTEAFFGQGTRLTVV.

This clone was counted between two and nine times. J is TRBJ1-5 and V is TRBV28; maybe TRBD1 (6 bases). V lost 5 bases to trimming and J lost 6 bases, with 14 bases between them. Per germline, CDR1 MDHEN and CDR2 SYDVKM. This CDR3 spans 14 amino acids. CDR3 nucleotides: TGTGCCAGCAGTCTAACAGGGAGCGGTCAGCCCCAGCATTTT. Protein product: CASSLTGSGQPQHF.

The rearrangement joins TRBV27 to TRBJ2-3; D call uncertain. The germline V and J ends were trimmed by 5 bases and 2 bases, with 5 bases remaining between them. The CDR3 totals 12 residues. The germline V gene has CDR1 MNHEY and CDR2 SMNVEV (reference sequence). DNA of the CDR3: TGTGCCAGCAGTCTCTACACAGATACGCAGTATTTT. This translates into CASSLYTDTQYF.

The table lists this clone with a count of one. This CDR3 reads CSVCLGDNTEAFF. The CDR3 region has the DNA TGCAGCGTTTGCTTAGGGGACAACACTGAAGCTTTCTTT. This chain joins TRBV29-1 and TRBJ1-1; the D gene is possibly TRBD1 (5 bases). CDR1 is SQVTM, CDR2 ANQGSEA, per germline. The V and J ends lost 5 bases and 2 bases respectively, with 12 bases between them. There are 13 residues in the CDR3.

This clone was detected once. DNA for the CDR3: TGTGCCTGGAGTGTACGGGGCCACCGCACTGAAGCTTTCTTT. It codes for CAWSVRGHRTEAFF. This chain uses TRBV30 with TRBJ1-1, with D perhaps TRBD1 (5 bases). Per germline, CDR1 GTSNPN and CDR2 SVGIG (reference sequence). The CDR3 has 14 residues. Trimming removed 0 bases from V and 4 bases from J, with 12 bases in between.